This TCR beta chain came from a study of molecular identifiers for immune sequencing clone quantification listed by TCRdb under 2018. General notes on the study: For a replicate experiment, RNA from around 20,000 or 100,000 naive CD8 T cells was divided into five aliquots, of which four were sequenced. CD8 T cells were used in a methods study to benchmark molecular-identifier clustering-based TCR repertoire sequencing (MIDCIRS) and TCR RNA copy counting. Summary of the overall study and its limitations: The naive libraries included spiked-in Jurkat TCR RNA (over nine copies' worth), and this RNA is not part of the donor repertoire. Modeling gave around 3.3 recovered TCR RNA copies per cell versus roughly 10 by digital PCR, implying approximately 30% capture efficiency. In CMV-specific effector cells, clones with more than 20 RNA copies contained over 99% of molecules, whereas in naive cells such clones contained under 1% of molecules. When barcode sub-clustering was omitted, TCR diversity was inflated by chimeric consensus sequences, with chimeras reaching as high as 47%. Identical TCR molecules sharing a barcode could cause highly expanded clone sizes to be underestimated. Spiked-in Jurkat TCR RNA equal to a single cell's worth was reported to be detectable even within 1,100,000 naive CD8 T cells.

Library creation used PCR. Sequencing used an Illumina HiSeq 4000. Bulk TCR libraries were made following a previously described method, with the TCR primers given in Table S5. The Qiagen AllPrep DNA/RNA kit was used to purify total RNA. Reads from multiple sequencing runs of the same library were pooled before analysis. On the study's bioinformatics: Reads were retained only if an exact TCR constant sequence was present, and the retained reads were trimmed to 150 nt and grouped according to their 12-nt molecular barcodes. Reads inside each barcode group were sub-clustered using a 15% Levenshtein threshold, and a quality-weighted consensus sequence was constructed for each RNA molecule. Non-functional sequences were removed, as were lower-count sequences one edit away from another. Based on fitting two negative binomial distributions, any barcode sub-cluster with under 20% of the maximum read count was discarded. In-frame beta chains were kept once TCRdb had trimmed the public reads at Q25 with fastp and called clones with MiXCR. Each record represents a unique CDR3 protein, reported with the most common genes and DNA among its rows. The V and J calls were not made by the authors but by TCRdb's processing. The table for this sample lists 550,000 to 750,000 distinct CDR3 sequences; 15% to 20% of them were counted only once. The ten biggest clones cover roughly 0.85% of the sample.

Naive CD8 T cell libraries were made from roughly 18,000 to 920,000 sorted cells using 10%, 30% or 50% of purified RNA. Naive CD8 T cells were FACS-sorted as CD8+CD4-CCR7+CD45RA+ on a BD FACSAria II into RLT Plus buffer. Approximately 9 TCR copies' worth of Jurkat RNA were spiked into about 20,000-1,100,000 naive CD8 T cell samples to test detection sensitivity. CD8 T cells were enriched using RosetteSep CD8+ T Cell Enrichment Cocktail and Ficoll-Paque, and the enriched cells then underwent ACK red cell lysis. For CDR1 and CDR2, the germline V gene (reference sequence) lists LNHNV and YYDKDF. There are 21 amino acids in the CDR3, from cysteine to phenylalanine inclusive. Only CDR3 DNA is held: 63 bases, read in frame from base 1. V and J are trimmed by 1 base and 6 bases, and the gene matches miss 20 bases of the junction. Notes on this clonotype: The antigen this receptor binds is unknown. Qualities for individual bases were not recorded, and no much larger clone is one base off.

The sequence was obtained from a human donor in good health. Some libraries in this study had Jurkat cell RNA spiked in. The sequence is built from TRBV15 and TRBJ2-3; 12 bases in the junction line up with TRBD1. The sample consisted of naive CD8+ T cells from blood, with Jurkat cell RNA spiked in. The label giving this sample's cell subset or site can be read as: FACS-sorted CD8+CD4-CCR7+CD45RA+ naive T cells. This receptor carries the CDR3 CATSRGFGTGGAGALGDTQYF. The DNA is TGTGCCACCAGCAGAGGTTTTGGGACAGGGGGCGCGGGGGCACTAGGGGATACGCAGTATTTT.